The present entry profiles one T cell receptor (beta chain) with its context. Original processing notes: By means of reference gene primer amplification, nucleated cell counts were estimated. TCRdb's copy holds only in-frame clones and misses some; the assay was immunoSEQ multiplex PCR. That table supplies the V and J calls and clone size; D and trimming were determined from the DNA. This sample has under 250,000 clones, with roughly 87% found just once. This entry comes from a study of blood T cell repertoires in COVID-19. The V gene's germline CDR1 is SGHVS and CDR2 FQNEAQ. With 4 bases removed from V and 6 bases from J, the gap between germline ends came to 24 bases. The CDR3 totals 18 residues. Grouping used clinical history reported by participants in a survey and questionnaire.

This clonotype was sampled from a woman in her 30s with acute COVID-19. The sequenced sample was PBMCs or T cells enriched from blood (not recorded which). This chain joins TRBV7-8 and TRBJ2-2, with D possibly TRBD2 on 7 matching bases. The CDR3 sequence is CASSSSPGGQGLSGELFF. The CDR3 nucleotides are TGTGCCAGCAGCTCATCCCCGGGAGGTCAGGGGTTGTCCGGGGAGCTGTTTTTT.